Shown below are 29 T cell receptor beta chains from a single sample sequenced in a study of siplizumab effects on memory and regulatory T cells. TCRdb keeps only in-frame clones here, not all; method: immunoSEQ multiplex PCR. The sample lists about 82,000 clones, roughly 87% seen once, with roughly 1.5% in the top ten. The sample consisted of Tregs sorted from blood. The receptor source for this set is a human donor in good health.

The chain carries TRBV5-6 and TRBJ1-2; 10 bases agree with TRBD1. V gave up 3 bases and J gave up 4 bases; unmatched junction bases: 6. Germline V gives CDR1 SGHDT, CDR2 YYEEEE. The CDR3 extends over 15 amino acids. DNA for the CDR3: TGTGCCAGCAGCTCAGCCGGGACAGGGGCCTATGGCTACACCTTC. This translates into CASSSAGTGAYGYTF.

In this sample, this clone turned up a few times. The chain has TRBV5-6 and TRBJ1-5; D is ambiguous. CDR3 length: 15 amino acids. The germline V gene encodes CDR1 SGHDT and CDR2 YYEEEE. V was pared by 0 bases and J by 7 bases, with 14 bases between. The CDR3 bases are TGTGCCAGCAGCTTGGGTTTCGGGGTGGGGCAGCCCCAGCATTTT. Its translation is CASSLGFGVGQPQHF.

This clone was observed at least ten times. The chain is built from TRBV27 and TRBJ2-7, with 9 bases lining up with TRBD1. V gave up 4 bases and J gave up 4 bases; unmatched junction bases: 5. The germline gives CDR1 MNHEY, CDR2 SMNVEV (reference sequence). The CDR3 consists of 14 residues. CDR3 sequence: CASSWDRAKYEQYF. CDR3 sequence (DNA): TGTGCCAGCAGTTGGGACAGGGCCAAATACGAGCAGTACTTC.

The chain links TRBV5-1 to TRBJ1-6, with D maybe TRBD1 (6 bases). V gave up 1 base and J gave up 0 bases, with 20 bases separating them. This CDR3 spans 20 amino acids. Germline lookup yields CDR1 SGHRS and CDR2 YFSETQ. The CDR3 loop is CASSLLGGGGTSSYNSPLHF. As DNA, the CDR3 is TGCGCCAGCAGCTTGTTAGGGGGAGGTGGAACCTCCTCCTATAATTCACCCCTCCACTTT.

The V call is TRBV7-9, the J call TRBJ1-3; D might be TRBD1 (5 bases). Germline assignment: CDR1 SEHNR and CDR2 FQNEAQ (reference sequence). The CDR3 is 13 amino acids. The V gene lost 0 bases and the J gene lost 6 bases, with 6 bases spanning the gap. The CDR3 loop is CASSLAGENTIYF. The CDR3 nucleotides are TGTGCCAGCAGCTTAGCGGGGGAAAACACCATATATTTT.

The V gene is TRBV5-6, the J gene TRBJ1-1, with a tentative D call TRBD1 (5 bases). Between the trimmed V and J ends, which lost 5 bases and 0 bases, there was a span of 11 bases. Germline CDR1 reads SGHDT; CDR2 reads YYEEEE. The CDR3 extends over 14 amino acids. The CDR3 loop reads CASSGGWMNTEAFF. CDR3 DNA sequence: TGTGCCAGCAGTGGGGGATGGATGAACACTGAAGCTTTCTTT.

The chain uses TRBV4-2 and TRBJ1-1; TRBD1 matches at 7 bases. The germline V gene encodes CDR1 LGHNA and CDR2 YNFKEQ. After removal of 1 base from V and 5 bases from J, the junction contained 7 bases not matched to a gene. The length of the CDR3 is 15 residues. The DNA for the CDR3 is TGTGCCAGCAGCCAAGTTCGGCAGGGGGGGACTGAAGCTTTCTTT. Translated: CASSQVRQGGTEAFF.

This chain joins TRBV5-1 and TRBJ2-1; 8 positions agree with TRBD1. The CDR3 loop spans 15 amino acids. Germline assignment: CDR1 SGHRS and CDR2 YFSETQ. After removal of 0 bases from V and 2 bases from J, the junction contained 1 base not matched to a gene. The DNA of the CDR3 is TGCGCCAGCAGCTTGGCAGGGGGCACCTACAATGAGCAGTTCTTC. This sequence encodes CASSLAGGTYNEQFF.

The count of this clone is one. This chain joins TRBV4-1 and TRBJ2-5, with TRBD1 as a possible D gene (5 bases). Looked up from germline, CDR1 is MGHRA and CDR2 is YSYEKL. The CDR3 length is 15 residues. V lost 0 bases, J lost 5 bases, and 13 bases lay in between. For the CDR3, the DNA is TGCGCCAGCAGCCAAGATGGAAGGGGTGGGGAGACCCAGTACTTC. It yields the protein CASSQDGRGGETQYF.

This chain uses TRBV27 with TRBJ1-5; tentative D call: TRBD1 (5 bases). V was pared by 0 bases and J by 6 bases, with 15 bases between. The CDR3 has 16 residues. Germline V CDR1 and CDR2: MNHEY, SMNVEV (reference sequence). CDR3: CASSLSGRGEGQPQHF. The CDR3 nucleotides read TGTGCCAGCAGTTTATCGGGAAGGGGTGAGGGTCAGCCCCAGCATTTT.

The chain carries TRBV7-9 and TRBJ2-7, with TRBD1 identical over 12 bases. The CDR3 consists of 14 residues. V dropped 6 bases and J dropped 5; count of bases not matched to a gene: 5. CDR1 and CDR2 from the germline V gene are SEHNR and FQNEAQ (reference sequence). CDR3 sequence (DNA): TGTGCCAGCAGTGGGACAGGGGGCTTCAACGAGCAGTACTTC. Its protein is CASSGTGGFNEQYF.

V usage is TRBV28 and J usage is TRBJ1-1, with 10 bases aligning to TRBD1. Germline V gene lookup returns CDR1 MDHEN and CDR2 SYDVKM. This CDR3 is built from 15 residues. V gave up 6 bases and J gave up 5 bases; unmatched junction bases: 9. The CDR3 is CASSTGDRGQTEAFF. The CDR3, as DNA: TGTGCCAGCAGCACTGGGGACAGGGGCCAAACTGAAGCTTTCTTT.

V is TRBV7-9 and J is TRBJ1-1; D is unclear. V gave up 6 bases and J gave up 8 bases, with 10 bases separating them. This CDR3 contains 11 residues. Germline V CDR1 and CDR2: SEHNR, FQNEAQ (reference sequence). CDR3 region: CASSFGREAFF. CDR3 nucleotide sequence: TGTGCCAGCAGTTTCGGACGAGAAGCTTTCTTT.

The CDR3 nucleotides read TGCAGCGTTGAAAGGGGCGGCGGGGGGAACTACAATGAGCAGTTCTTC. This gives the protein CSVERGGGGNYNEQFF. The genes are TRBV29-1 and TRBJ2-1, with 8 bases that match TRBD2. V shed 2 bases and J 3 bases; nucleotides not matched to a gene: 9. Germline V gives CDR1 SQVTM, CDR2 ANQGSEA. The length of the CDR3 is 16 residues.

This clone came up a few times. The DNA of the CDR3 is TGTGCCAGCAGACCGGACAGGGGGCCTGGAAACACCATATATTTT. The encoded protein is CASRPDRGPGNTIYF. This chain joins TRBV7-9 and TRBJ1-3; the match to TRBD1 covers 11 bases. Germline assignment: CDR1 SEHNR and CDR2 FQNEAQ (reference sequence). The junction had 3 bases not matched to a gene; V was cut back by 6 bases and J by 2 bases. The CDR3 extends over 15 amino acids.

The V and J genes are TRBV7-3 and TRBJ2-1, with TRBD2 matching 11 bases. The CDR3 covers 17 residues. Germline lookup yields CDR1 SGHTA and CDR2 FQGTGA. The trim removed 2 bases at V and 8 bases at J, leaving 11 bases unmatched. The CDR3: CASSLVGGTSGIYEQFF. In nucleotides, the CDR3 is TGTGCCAGCAGCTTAGTCGGCGGGACTAGCGGCATCTATGAGCAGTTCTTC. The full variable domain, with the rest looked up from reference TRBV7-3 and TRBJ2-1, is GAGVSQTPSNKVTEKGKYVELRCDPISGHTALYWYRQSLGQGPEFLIYFQGTGAADDSGLPNDRFFAVRPEGSVSTLKIQRTERGDSAVYLCASSLVGGTSGIYEQFFGPGTRLTVL.

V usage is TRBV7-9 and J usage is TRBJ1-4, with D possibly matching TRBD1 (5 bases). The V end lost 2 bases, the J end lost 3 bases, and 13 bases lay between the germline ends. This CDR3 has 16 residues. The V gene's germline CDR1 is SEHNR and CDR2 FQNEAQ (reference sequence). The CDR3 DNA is TGTGCCAGCAGCTTAAAGGTGGGACTGTCTAATGAAAAACTGTTTTTT. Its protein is CASSLKVGLSNEKLFF.

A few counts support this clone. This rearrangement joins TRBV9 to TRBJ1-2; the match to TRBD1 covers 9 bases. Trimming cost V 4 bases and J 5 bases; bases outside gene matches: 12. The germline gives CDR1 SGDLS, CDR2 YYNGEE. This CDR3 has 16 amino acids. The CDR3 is CASSSRHRGQGYGYTF. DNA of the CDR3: TGTGCCAGCAGCTCTAGGCACAGGGGGCAAGGTTATGGCTACACCTTC.

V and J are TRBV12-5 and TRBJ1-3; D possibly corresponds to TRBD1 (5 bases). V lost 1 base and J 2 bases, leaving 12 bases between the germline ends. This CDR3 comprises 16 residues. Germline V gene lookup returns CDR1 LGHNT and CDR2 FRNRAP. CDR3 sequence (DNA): TGTGCTAGTGGTTTGGGCACAGGTGCCGCTGGAAACACCATATATTTT. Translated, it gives CASGLGTGAAGNTIYF.

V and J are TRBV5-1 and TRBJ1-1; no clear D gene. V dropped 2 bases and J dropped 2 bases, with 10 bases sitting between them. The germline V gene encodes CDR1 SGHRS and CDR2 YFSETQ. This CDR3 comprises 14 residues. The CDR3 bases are TGCGCCAGCAGCTTCTCCTTACTTAACACTGAAGCTTTCTTT. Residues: CASSFSLLNTEAFF. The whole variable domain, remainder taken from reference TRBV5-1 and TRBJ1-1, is KAGVTQTPRYLIKTRGQQVTLSCSPISGHRSVSWYQQTPGQGLQFLFEYFSETQRNKGNFPGRFSGRQFSNSRSEMNVSTLELGDSALYLCASSFSLLNTEAFFGQGTRLTVV.

This chain's CDR3 is CASSLARASGGPSQETQYF. The DNA of the CDR3 is TGTGCCAGCAGCTTAGCGCGAGCCAGCGGGGGGCCAAGCCAAGAGACCCAGTACTTC. The chain combines TRBV7-9 with TRBJ2-5; 9 nucleotides match TRBD2. The V gene's germline CDR1 is SEHNR and CDR2 FQNEAQ (reference sequence). J was trimmed by 1 base and V by 0 bases; bases with no gene match: 12. This CDR3 comprises 19 residues.

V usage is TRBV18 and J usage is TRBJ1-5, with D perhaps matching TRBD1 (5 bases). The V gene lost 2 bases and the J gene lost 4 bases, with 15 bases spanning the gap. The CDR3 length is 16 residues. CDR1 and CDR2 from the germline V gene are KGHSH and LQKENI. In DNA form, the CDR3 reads TGTGCCAGCTCACCATCGGCGGGACTCCTGAATCAGCCCCAGCATTTT. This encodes CASSPSAGLLNQPQHF.

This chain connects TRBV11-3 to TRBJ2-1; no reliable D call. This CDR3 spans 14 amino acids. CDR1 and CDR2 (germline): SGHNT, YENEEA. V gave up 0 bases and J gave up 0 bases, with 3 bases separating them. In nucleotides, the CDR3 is TGTGCCAGCAGCTTAGAGAGCTCCTACAATGAGCAGTTCTTC. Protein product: CASSLESSYNEQFF.

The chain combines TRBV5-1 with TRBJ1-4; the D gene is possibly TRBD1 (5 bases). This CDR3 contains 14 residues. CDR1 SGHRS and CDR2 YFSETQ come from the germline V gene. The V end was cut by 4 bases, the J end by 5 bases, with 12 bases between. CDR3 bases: TGCGCCAGCAGCCCGGGACTGCAGAATGAAAAACTGTTTTTT. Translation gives CASSPGLQNEKLFF.

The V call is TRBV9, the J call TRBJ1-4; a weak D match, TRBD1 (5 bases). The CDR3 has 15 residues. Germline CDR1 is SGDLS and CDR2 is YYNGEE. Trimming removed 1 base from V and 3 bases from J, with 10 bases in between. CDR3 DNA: TGTGCCAGCAGCGTACAAACAGGCTCTAATGAAAAACTGTTTTTT. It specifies CASSVQTGSNEKLFF.

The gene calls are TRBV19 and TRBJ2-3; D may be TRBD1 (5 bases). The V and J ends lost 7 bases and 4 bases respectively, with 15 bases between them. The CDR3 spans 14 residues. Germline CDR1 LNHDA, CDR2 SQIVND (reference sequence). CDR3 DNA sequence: TGTGCCAGTACCAAAGGTGGGGCATCAGATACGCAGTATTTT. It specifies CASTKGGASDTQYF.

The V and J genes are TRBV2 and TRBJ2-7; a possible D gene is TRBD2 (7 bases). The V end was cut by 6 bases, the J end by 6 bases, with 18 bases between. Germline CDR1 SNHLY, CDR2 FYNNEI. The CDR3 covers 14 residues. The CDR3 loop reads CASRGGTTEGEQYF. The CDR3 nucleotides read TGTGCCAGCAGGGGGGGGACAACCGAGGGCGAGCAGTACTTC.

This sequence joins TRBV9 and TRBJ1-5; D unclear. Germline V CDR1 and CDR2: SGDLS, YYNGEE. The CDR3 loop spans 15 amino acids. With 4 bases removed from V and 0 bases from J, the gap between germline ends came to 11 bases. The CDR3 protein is CASSKGQYSNQPQHF. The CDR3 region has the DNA TGTGCCAGCAGCAAAGGGCAGTATAGCAATCAGCCCCAGCATTTT.

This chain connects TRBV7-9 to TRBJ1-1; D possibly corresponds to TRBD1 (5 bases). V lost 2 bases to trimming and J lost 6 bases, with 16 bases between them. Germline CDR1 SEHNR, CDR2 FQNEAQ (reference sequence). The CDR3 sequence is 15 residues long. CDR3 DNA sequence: TGTGCCAGCAGCTTATCGGGGGGTGGGTTCCCTGAAGCTTTCTTT. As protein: CASSLSGGGFPEAFF.